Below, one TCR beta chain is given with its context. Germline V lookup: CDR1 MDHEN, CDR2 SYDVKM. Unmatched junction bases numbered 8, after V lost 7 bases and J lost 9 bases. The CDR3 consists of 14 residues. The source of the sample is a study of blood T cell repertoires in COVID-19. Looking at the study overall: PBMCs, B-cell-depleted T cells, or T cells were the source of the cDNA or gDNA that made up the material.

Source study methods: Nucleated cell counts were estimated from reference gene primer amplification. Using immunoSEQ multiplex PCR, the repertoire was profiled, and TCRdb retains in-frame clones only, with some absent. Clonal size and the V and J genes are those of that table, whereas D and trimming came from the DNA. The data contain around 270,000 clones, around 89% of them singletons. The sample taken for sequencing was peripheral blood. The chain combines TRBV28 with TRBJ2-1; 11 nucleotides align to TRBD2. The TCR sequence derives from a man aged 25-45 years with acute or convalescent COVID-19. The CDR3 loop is CASTSSGRLGEQFF. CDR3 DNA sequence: TGTGCCAGCACCTCTAGCGGGAGGCTTGGTGAGCAGTTCTTC.